The 30 T cell receptor beta chains below come from one sample, sequenced in a study of cytomegalovirus exposure and HLA in healthy donors. Use of 60 Vbeta and 13 Jbeta primers characterized the PCR. Data came from immunoSEQ multiplex PCR; TCRdb stores just in-frame clones and leaves some out. This sample has roughly 90,000 clones, with roughly 78% found just once. The sample comprised PBMCs. Receptors were obtained from a man aged 25-40 years in good health and CMV-seronegative.

This clone was seen more than once but under ten times. The rearrangement links TRBV19 to TRBJ1-1; perhaps TRBD1 as D (6 bases). From germline, CDR1 is LNHDA and CDR2 SQIVND (reference sequence). The CDR3 runs to 14 residues. The V gene lost 5 bases and the J gene lost 4 bases, with 14 bases spanning the gap. CDR3 DNA sequence: TGTGCCAGTAGTTCCCGACAGGCGAGCACTGAAGCTTTCTTT. Translated: CASSSRQASTEAFF. The full variable domain, its missing parts supplied by reference TRBV19 and TRBJ1-1, is DGGITQSPKYLFRKEGQNVTLSCEQNLNHDAMYWYRQDPGQGLRLIYYSQIVNDFQKGDIAEGYSVSREKKESFPLTVTSAQKNPTAFYLCASSSRQASTEAFFGQGTRLTVV.

This chain connects TRBV30 to TRBJ1-3; a possible D gene is TRBD1 (5 bases). Trimming removed 0 bases at V and 7 bases at J, with 7 bases between. Germline-derived CDR1 and CDR2 are GTSNPN and SVGIG (reference sequence). The CDR3 is 12 amino acids. CDR3 in DNA: TGTGCCTGGAGTGTGGGGGGGAACACCATATATTTT. This codes for CAWSVGGNTIYF.

The chain joins TRBV30 to TRBJ2-3, with 12 nucleotides matching TRBD2. Trimming took 0 bases from V and 6 from J; bases not matched to a gene: 7. Germline loops: CDR1 GTSNPN, CDR2 SVGIG (reference sequence). This CDR3 has 16 residues. The CDR3 sequence: CAWSVPLAGGGDTQYF. In DNA, the CDR3 is TGTGCCTGGAGTGTACCACTAGCGGGGGGCGGGGATACGCAGTATTTT. The full variable domain, its missing parts supplied by reference TRBV30 and TRBJ2-3, is SQTIHQWPATLVQPVGSPLSLECTVEGTSNPNLYWYRQAAGRGLQLLFYSVGIGQISSEVPQNLSASRPQDRQFILSSKKLLLSDSGFYLCAWSVPLAGGGDTQYFGPGTRLTVL.

This clone was seen a single time. Germline and junction disagree at one end, which may indicate a read error. This rearrangement joins TRBV7-9 to TRBJ1-4, with D unresolved. The V gene's germline CDR1 is SEHNR and CDR2 FQNEAQ (reference sequence). The CDR3 sequence is 12 residues long. The CDR3, as DNA: TGTTCCAGCAGCTTAGACGAGGAAAAACTGTTTTTT. This encodes CSSSLDEEKLFF.

This clone was found once. The chain is built from TRBV7-2 and TRBJ2-3; D is perhaps TRBD2 (6 bases). Germline CDR1 is SGHTA and CDR2 is FQGNSA. The CDR3 extends over 16 amino acids. Trimming shortened V by 1 base and J by 0 bases, and 11 bases separated the two germline ends. The CDR3 region has the DNA TGTGCCAGCAGCTTAGACGTGGGGGGAAGCACAGATACGCAGTATTTT. Translating it yields CASSLDVGGSTDTQYF.

This sequence joins TRBV30 and TRBJ2-3; TRBD2 matches at 8 bases. There are 17 residues in the CDR3. Trimming took 0 bases from V and 1 from J; bases not matched to a gene: 9. Looked up from germline, CDR1 is GTSNPN and CDR2 is SVGIG (reference sequence). The CDR3 nucleotides are TGTGCCTGGAGTGTAATGGAGTTAGCGGGGCGCACAGATACGCAGTATTTT. As protein: CAWSVMELAGRTDTQYF.

V and J are TRBV7-9 and TRBJ2-7; a weak D match, TRBD1 (5 bases). V was shortened by 5 bases and J by 5 bases, with 16 bases between the two germline ends. From germline, CDR1 is SEHNR and CDR2 FQNEAQ (reference sequence). The CDR3 contains 14 residues. DNA for the CDR3: TGTGCCAGCAGCCCCAGATCAGGGTCCCACGAGCAGTACTTC. This codes for CASSPRSGSHEQYF.

The count of this clone is one. This rearrangement joins TRBV6-1 to TRBJ1-1; D perhaps matches TRBD1 (5 bases). The V gene lost 7 bases and the J gene lost 1 base, with 13 bases spanning the gap. The CDR3 sequence is 14 residues long. Germline CDR1 reads MNHNS; CDR2 reads SASEGT. CDR3 DNA: TGTGCCAGCACCTGGGGGAGGGCGAACACTGAAGCTTTCTTT. Translating it yields CASTWGRANTEAFF.

The chain has TRBV29-1 and TRBJ2-1; 7 bases line up with TRBD2. The CDR3 extends over 16 amino acids. V shed 2 bases and J 5 bases; nucleotides not matched to a gene: 12. Germline CDR1 and CDR2: SQVTM and ANQGSEA. CDR3 coding DNA: TGCAGCGTTGAAAGGACGGGAGGCTCCCCCAACAATGAGCAGTTCTTC. Translating gives CSVERTGGSPNNEQFF.

This chain connects TRBV2 to TRBJ1-2; D gene ambiguous. The V end was cut by 6 bases, the J end by 4 bases, with 12 bases between. Per the germline V gene, CDR1 is SNHLY and CDR2 is FYNNEI. There are 13 residues in the CDR3. Here the CDR3 reads CASRDAGVYGYTF. The CDR3 region has the DNA TGTGCCAGCAGGGACGCCGGGGTCTATGGCTACACCTTC.

This clone was counted between two and nine times. This sequence joins TRBV10-1 and TRBJ1-6; tentatively, D is TRBD1 (6 bases). The V end was cut by 3 bases, the J end by 8 bases, with 11 bases between. This CDR3 region has 14 residues. Germline V gene sequence: CDR1 WNHNN, CDR2 SYGVQD (reference sequence). CDR3 region: CASSERTEDSPLHF. The DNA for the CDR3 is TGCGCCAGCAGTGAAAGGACAGAAGATTCACCCCTCCACTTT.

This sequence joins TRBV10-3 and TRBJ2-7, with 9 bases identical to TRBD1. V lost 6 bases, J lost 1 base, and 1 base stayed unmatched. The CDR3 is 13 amino acids. Germline lookup yields CDR1 ENHRY and CDR2 SYGVKD. CDR3 sequence: CAISGTGSYEQYF. CDR3 sequence (DNA): TGTGCCATCAGCGGGACAGGGTCCTACGAGCAGTACTTC.

The CDR3 loop is CASSLRSGYGYTF. For the CDR3, the DNA is TGTGCCAGCAGTTTACGATCAGGGTATGGCTACACCTTC. The rearrangement joins TRBV27 to TRBJ1-2; maybe TRBD1 (5 bases). The CDR3 contains 13 residues. Germline V CDR1 and CDR2: MNHEY, SMNVEV (reference sequence). Trimming left V 2 bases short and J 5 bases short, with 9 bases between.

The V gene is TRBV30, the J gene TRBJ2-5, with 7 bases matching TRBD2. This CDR3 is 17 amino acids long. V lost 0 bases and J lost 4; bases outside the gene matches: 14. CDR1 and CDR2 (germline): GTSNPN, SVGIG (reference sequence). CDR3 nucleotide sequence: TGTGCCTGGAGTGTACTCGCGGGAGATTGGGGTGGAGAGACCCAGTACTTC. This sequence encodes CAWSVLAGDWGGETQYF. Together with reference TRBV30 and TRBJ2-5, the CDR3 gives the full variable domain: SQTIHQWPATLVQPVGSPLSLECTVEGTSNPNLYWYRQAAGRGLQLLFYSVGIGQISSEVPQNLSASRPQDRQFILSSKKLLLSDSGFYLCAWSVLAGDWGGETQYFGPGTRLLVL.

The rearrangement joins TRBV9 to TRBJ1-2; D may be TRBD1 (5 bases). The CDR3 consists of 13 residues. Per germline, CDR1 SGDLS and CDR2 YYNGEE. Trimming cost V 2 bases and J 7 bases, with 12 bases left between them. DNA for the CDR3: TGTGCCAGCAGCGTCAAGGGGAACGGTGGCTACACCTTC. This sequence encodes CASSVKGNGGYTF.

Here the CDR3 reads CASSEAWGGSGPQHF. CDR3 bases: TGTGCCAGCAGTGAAGCCTGGGGGGGAAGTGGACCCCAGCATTTT. The chain has TRBV2 and TRBJ1-5; D is possibly TRBD1 (5 bases). CDR1 is SNHLY, CDR2 FYNNEI, per germline. Trimming took off 0 bases at V and 10 bases at J, with 16 bases between the two ends. CDR3 length equals 15 residues.

V and J are TRBV30 and TRBJ1-2, with 8 bases aligning to TRBD1. Trimming removed 5 bases from V and 5 bases from J; junction bases left unmatched: 4. CDR1 is GTSNPN and CDR2 is SVGIG in the germline V gene (reference sequence). The CDR3 covers 12 residues. Written as DNA, the CDR3 is TGTGCCTGGCCCGGGACAGGATATGGCTACACCTTC. It specifies CAWPGTGYGYTF.

J is TRBJ2-5 and V is TRBV5-1, with D possibly TRBD2 on 5 matching bases. This CDR3 has 12 residues. Germline assignment: CDR1 SGHRS and CDR2 YFSETQ. The V gene lost 4 bases and the J gene lost 5 bases, with 9 bases spanning the gap. CDR3 protein: CASSLAGETQYF. For the CDR3, the DNA is TGCGCCAGCAGCCTAGCCGGGGAGACCCAGTACTTC. Using reference TRBV5-1 and TRBJ2-5 for the parts outside the CDR3, the full variable domain is KAGVTQTPRYLIKTRGQQVTLSCSPISGHRSVSWYQQTPGQGLQFLFEYFSETQRNKGNFPGRFSGRQFSNSRSEMNVSTLELGDSALYLCASSLAGETQYFGPGTRLLVL.

DNA for the CDR3: TGCGCCAGCAGCGGGACAGGGTACAATGAGCAGTTCTTC. Protein sequence: CASSGTGYNEQFF. The genes are TRBV5-1 and TRBJ2-1; 9 bases match TRBD1. Germline V CDR1 and CDR2: SGHRS, YFSETQ. The CDR3 loop spans 13 amino acids. V trimming: 4 bases; J trimming: 4 bases; junction bases outside the gene matches: 0.

The chain carries TRBV7-6 and TRBJ1-1, with D maybe TRBD1 (6 bases). The CDR3 loop spans 15 amino acids. V was cut by 5 bases and J by 4 bases, with 17 bases left in between. Germline V CDR1 and CDR2: SGHVS, FNYEAQ. The CDR3 bases are TGTGCCAGCAGCCTCACAGGGTTCCGGAGCACTGAAGCTTTCTTT. Translation gives CASSLTGFRSTEAFF.

V is TRBV7-9 and J is TRBJ2-1; TRBD1 matches 10 bases. The CDR3 is 15 residues long. The V gene's germline CDR1 is SEHNR and CDR2 FQNEAQ (reference sequence). V was pared by 6 bases and J by 8 bases, with 10 bases of the junction left unmatched. In DNA, the CDR3 is TGTGCCAGCAGTCGAGACAGGGGGCGCCCCGATGAGCAGTTCTTC. It translates to CASSRDRGRPDEQFF.

The chain uses TRBV19 and TRBJ1-5, with TRBD1 matching over 7 bases. The V gene end was trimmed by 2 bases and the J gene end by 4 bases; junction bases not matched to a gene: 8. This CDR3 is 16 amino acids long. CDR1 is LNHDA, CDR2 SQIVND, per germline (reference sequence). CDR3: CASSIQGGTKNQPQHF. CDR3 nucleotides: TGTGCCAGTAGTATACAGGGGGGCACTAAAAATCAGCCCCAGCATTTT.

This CDR3 reads CAWSRDRGPRMNTEAFF. The CDR3 region has the DNA TGTGCCTGGAGCCGGGACAGGGGGCCTCGAATGAACACTGAAGCTTTCTTT. This chain links TRBV30 with TRBJ1-1, with 12 nucleotides matching TRBD1. Looked up from germline, CDR1 is GTSNPN and CDR2 is SVGIG (reference sequence). The V and J ends lost 3 bases and 0 bases, in that order; junction bases with no gene match: 8. CDR3 length equals 17 residues.

This chain connects TRBV18 to TRBJ1-2; D is perhaps TRBD1 (6 bases). This CDR3 region has 16 residues. CDR1 KGHSH and CDR2 LQKENI come from the germline V gene. Deletions cut 3 bases from V and 0 bases from J, with 14 bases between. The CDR3 loop reads CASSPTSWDTNYGYTF. DNA of the CDR3: TGTGCCAGCTCACCCACCAGTTGGGACACTAACTATGGCTACACCTTC.

This clone was seen more than once but under ten times. This chain uses TRBV9 with TRBJ1-2; unclear D gene. Germline V gene sequence: CDR1 SGDLS, CDR2 YYNGEE. The CDR3 is 13 amino acids. The V gene lost 0 bases and the J gene lost 6 bases, with 9 bases spanning the gap. CDR3 residues: CASSVDGKDGYTF. CDR3 nucleotides: TGTGCCAGCAGCGTAGACGGGAAGGATGGCTACACCTTC. Drawing the rest from reference TRBV9 and TRBJ1-2, the complete variable domain is DSGVTQTPKHLITATGQRVTLRCSPRSGDLSVYWYQQSLDQGLQFLIQYYNGEERAKGNILERFSAQQFPDLHSELNLSSLELGDSALYFCASSVDGKDGYTFGSGTRLTVV.

This clone appeared a single time. The chain employs TRBV5-4 and TRBJ2-2; weak D call: TRBD2 (6 bases). V was pared by 0 bases and J by 4 bases, with 10 bases between. The V gene's germline CDR1 is SGHNT and CDR2 YYREEE (reference sequence). The CDR3 extends over 15 amino acids. As DNA, the CDR3 is TGTGCCAGCAGCTTGGCTTGGGGAGGCACCGGGGAGCTGTTTTTT. Translated: CASSLAWGGTGELFF.

The V and J genes are TRBV6-5 and TRBJ2-7; TRBD2 aligns across 9 bases. The V gene's germline CDR1 is MNHEY and CDR2 SVGAGI. J was trimmed by 3 bases and V by 0 bases; bases with no gene match: 3. The CDR3 contains 15 residues. The DNA of the CDR3 is TGTGCCAGCAGTTACTCGGCTAGCGGGATCTACGAGCAGTACTTC. The encoded protein is CASSYSASGIYEQYF.

This clone has more than one count but fewer than ten. The V and J genes are TRBV21-1 and TRBJ2-1; the table gives TRBD2 as D, unverified against the DNA. TRBV21-1 is a pseudogene locus. The CDR3 length is 16 residues. The CDR3 DNA is TGTGCCAGCAGGGGTTCTGGGGCGGGAGGGCCCAATGAGCAGTTCTTC. It specifies CASRGSGAGGPNEQFF.

This chain joins TRBV6-1 and TRBJ2-7, with 7 positions matching TRBD2. The CDR3 totals 13 residues. Germline V gene sequence: CDR1 MNHNS, CDR2 SASEGT. With V trimmed by 7 bases and J by 3 bases, 6 bases remained unmatched. The CDR3 DNA sequence: TGTGCCAGCACAGAGGAGCGGGGCTACGAGCAGTACTTC. Translating it yields CASTEERGYEQYF.

This clone has only a few counts. The chain links TRBV30 to TRBJ2-3; unclear D gene. The CDR3 is made up of 11 amino acids. CDR1 and CDR2 from the germline V gene are GTSNPN and SVGIG (reference sequence). V lost 0 bases and J lost 7, with 5 bases in between. This chain's CDR3 is CAWSVLHTQYF. As DNA, the CDR3 is TGTGCCTGGAGTGTACTTCATACGCAGTATTTT. The whole variable domain, remainder taken from reference TRBV30 and TRBJ2-3, is SQTIHQWPATLVQPVGSPLSLECTVEGTSNPNLYWYRQAAGRGLQLLFYSVGIGQISSEVPQNLSASRPQDRQFILSSKKLLLSDSGFYLCAWSVLHTQYFGPGTRLTVL.